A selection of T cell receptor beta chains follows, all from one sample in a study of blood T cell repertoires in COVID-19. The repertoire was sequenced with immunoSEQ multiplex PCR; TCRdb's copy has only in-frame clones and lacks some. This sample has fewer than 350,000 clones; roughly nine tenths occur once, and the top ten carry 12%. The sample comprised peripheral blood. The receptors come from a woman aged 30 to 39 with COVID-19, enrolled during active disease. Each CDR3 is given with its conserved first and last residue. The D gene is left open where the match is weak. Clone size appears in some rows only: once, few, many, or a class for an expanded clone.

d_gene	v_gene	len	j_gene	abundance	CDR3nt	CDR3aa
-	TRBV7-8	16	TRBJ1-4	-	TGTGCCAGCAGCTTAGCCGGGGGACGGGCTAATGAAAAACTGTTTTTT	CASSLAGGRANEKLFF
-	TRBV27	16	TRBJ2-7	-	TGTGCCAGCAGTTTATCATTACAACCAGGGGTCTACGAGCAGTACTTC	CASSLSLQPGVYEQYF
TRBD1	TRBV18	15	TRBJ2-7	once	TGTGCCAGCTCACTAGACCGTACAGGGGGCATCGAGCAGTACTTC	CASSLDRTGGIEQYF
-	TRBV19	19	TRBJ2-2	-	TGTGCCAGTAGTGGCCGCGGAAACAGGGTTCTGGTGGGTACCGGGGAGCTGTTTTTT	CASSGRGNRVLVGTGELFF
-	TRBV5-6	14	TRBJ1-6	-	TGTGCCACCAAGGTCACGGGTTTTAATTCACCCCTCCACTTT	CATKVTGFNSPLHF
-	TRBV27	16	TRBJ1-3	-	TGTGCCAGCAGTTTATTATCTCCCACAGGGTTCAACACCATATATTTT	CASSLLSPTGFNTIYF
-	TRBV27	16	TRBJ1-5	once	TGTGCCAGCAGTTCCTCCCAGACAGGTTCCAATCAGCCCCAGCATTTT	CASSSSQTGSNQPQHF
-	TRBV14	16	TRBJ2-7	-	TGTGCCAGCAGCCAAGATTTGGGTAAGGGAGAATGGGAGCAGTACTTC	CASSQDLGKGEWEQYF
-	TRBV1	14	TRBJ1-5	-	TGCACCAGCAGCCACGACAGGGTGGGTCAGCCCCAGCATTTT	CTSSHDRVGQPQHF
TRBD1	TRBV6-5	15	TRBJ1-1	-	TGTGCCAGCAGGTATACAGGGGGCGGCAGCACTGAAGCTTTCTTT	CASRYTGGGSTEAFF
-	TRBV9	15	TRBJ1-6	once	TGTGCCAGCAGCGTAGCATCAGGGTTGAATTCACCCCTCCACTTT	CASSVASGLNSPLHF
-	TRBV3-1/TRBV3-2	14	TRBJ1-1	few	TGTGCCAGCAGCCGAGCGGGAATGAACACTGAAGCTTTCTTT	CASSRAGMNTEAFF
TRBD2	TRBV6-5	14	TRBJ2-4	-	TGTGCCAGCAGCTTCGGGGGGGCGGAGAACATTCAGTACTTC	CASSFGGAENIQYF
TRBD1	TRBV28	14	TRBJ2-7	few	TGTGCCAGCAGGGATACAGGGGGCGGATACGAGCAGTACTTC	CASRDTGGGYEQYF
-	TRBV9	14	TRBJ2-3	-	TGTGCCAGCAGCGTGGGACTTCGCACAGATACGCAGTATTTT	CASSVGLRTDTQYF
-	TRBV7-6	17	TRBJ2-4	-	TGTGCCAGCAGCCGTAGTACAGGGCTTATGGAGACAAACATTCAGTACTTC	CASSRSTGLMETNIQYF
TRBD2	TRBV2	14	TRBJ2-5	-	TGTGCCAGCAGTGGACTAGCGGGCCAAGAGACCCAGTACTTC	CASSGLAGQETQYF
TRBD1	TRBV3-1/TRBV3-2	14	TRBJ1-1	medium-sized	TGTGCCAGCAGCCATGATCAGGGGGCGGCTGAAGCTTTCTTT	CASSHDQGAAEAFF
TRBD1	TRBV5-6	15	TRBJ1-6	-	TGTGCCAGCAGCTGGCGGGACAGGGGGTATTCACCCCTCCACTTT	CASSWRDRGYSPLHF
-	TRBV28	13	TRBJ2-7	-	TGTGCCAGCAGAGGGACACTTCCTGGCGAGCAGTACTTC	CASRGTLPGEQYF
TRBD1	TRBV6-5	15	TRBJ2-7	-	TGTGCCAGCAGTTACACCGGGACAGGACTATACGAGCAGTACTTC	CASSYTGTGLYEQYF
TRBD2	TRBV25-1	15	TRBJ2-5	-	TGTGCCAGCAGTGCCCCGGGGGGGGCCCAAGAGACCCAGTACTTC	CASSAPGGAQETQYF
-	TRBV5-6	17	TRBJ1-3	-	TGTGCCAGCAGCTTGGGTGGGGGCCCCATCTCTGGAAACACCATATATTTT	CASSLGGGPISGNTIYF
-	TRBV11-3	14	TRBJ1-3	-	TGTGCCAGCAGCTCGGACAACTCTGGAAACACCATATATTTT	CASSSDNSGNTIYF
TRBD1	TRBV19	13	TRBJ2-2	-	TGTGCCAGTAGGGACAGGGCGGTCGGGGAGCTGTTTTTT	CASRDRAVGELFF
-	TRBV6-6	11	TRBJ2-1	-	TGTGCCAGCAGTTCCCGGGATGAGCAGTTCTTC	CASSSRDEQFF
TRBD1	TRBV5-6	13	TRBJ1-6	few	TGTGCCAGCAGCTCTTACAGGGGTTCACCCCTCCACTTT	CASSSYRGSPLHF
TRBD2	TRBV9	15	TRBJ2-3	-	TGTGCCAGCAGCGTGTTAAGCGGGGGGACCGATACGCAGTATTTT	CASSVLSGGTDTQYF
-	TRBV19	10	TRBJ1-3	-	TGTGCCAGTATGAGGAACACCATATATTTT	CASMRNTIYF
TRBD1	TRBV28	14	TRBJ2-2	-	TGTGCCAGTGTGGGGACAGGGAACACCGGGGAGCTGTTTTTT	CASVGTGNTGELFF
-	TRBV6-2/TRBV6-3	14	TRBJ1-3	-	TGTGCCAGCAGTTACCTCAGCTCTGGAAACACCATATATTTT	CASSYLSSGNTIYF
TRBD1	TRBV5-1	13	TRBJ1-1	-	TGCGCCAGCAGCTTCGACAGGGACACTGAAGCTTTCTTT	CASSFDRDTEAFF